These 31 T cell receptor beta chains were sequenced from one sample in a study of T cell responses to AZD1222 COVID-19 vaccine. Sequencing was performed with immunoSEQ multiplex PCR; in TCRdb, only in-frame clones are kept and a portion is missing. The table lists about 100,000 clones, 70% to 90% of them singletons. Material: peripheral blood, obtained 28 days after the second AZD1222 dose. The receptors originated from an adult who received the AZD1222 COVID-19 vaccine.

The V gene is TRBV7-9, the J gene TRBJ1-4; D gene ambiguous. Germline CDR1 reads SEHNR; CDR2 reads FQNEAQ (reference sequence). The CDR3 covers 14 residues. V was clipped by 0 bases and J by 8 bases, with 10 bases between them. Here the CDR3 DNA reads TGTGCCAGCAGCTTAGCGAACCGCGGGGAAAAACTGTTTTTT. Its protein product is CASSLANRGEKLFF. The full variable domain, with the rest looked up from reference TRBV7-9 and TRBJ1-4, is DTGVSQNPRHKITKRGQNVTFRCDPISEHNRLYWYRQTLGQGPEFLTYFQNEAQLEKSRLLSDRFSAERPKGSFSTLEIQRTEQGDSAMYLCASSLANRGEKLFFGSGTQLSVL.

The chain employs TRBV24-1 and TRBJ2-1, with 9 bases fitting TRBD2. The V segment lost 0 bases and the J segment 5 bases; nucleotides outside the gene matches: 1. The CDR3 length is 15 residues. In germline, CDR1 is KGHDR, CDR2 SFDVKD. The CDR3, as DNA: TGTGCCACCAGTGATTTGAGACTAGCGGACAATGAGCAGTTCTTC. This translates into CATSDLRLADNEQFF.

V is TRBV5-1 and J is TRBJ2-5; 13 bases are shared with TRBD2. CDR1 is SGHRS and CDR2 is YFSETQ in the germline V gene. After removal of 2 bases from V and 3 bases from J, the junction contained 4 bases not matched to a gene. This CDR3 comprises 16 residues. Here the CDR3 reads CASSLPGTSGKETQYF. CDR3 nucleotides: TGCGCCAGCAGCTTACCAGGGACTAGCGGGAAAGAGACCCAGTACTTC.

This chain links TRBV7-9 with TRBJ2-7; D is uncertain. CDR3 length: 12 amino acids. Germline values: CDR1 SEHNR, CDR2 FQNEAQ (reference sequence). V was trimmed by 0 bases and J by 3 bases, leaving 3 bases between them. The CDR3 coding sequence is TGTGCCAGCAGCTTAGCAGTCTACGAGCAGTACTTC. As protein: CASSLAVYEQYF.

The chain has TRBV7-3 and TRBJ1-1; 9 positions agree with TRBD1. Germline CDR1 reads SGHTA; CDR2 reads FQGTGA. V was pared by 5 bases and J by 3 bases, with 7 bases of the junction left unmatched. The CDR3 contains 15 residues. The CDR3 sequence is CASSAEQGAYTEAFF. CDR3 in DNA: TGTGCCAGCAGCGCGGAACAGGGGGCCTACACTGAAGCTTTCTTT. Looking up the rest from reference TRBV7-3 and TRBJ1-1 gives the full variable domain: GAGVSQTPSNKVTEKGKYVELRCDPISGHTALYWYRQSLGQGPEFLIYFQGTGAADDSGLPNDRFFAVRPEGSVSTLKIQRTERGDSAVYLCASSAEQGAYTEAFFGQGTRLTVV.

Written as DNA, the CDR3 is TGCGCCAGCAGTCCATACAGAATTTTTAGCTCCTACGAGCAGTACTTC. It specifies CASSPYRIFSSYEQYF. J is TRBJ2-7 and V is TRBV23-1; D remains unclear. TRBV23-1 is known as an ORF, though its function is uncertain. V lost 4 bases and J 0 bases, leaving 16 bases between the germline ends. CDR3 length equals 16 residues.

The chain is built from TRBV24-1 and TRBJ2-1; perhaps TRBD1 as D (6 bases). CDR3 length: 17 amino acids. Trimming shortened V by 3 bases and J by 0 bases, and 14 bases separated the two germline ends. CDR1 and CDR2 from the germline V gene are KGHDR and SFDVKD. CDR3 nucleotides: TGTGCCACCAGTGATAACCGGGACAAAGGCTCCTACAATGAGCAGTTCTTC. Amino acids: CATSDNRDKGSYNEQFF.

The chain is built from TRBV7-9 and TRBJ2-2, with 9 bases aligning to TRBD2. The trim removed 1 base at V and 4 bases at J, leaving 4 bases unmatched. CDR3 length equals 16 residues. Germline CDR1 and CDR2: SEHNR and FQNEAQ (reference sequence). The CDR3 bases are TGTGCCAGCAGCTTAGGCCTAGCGGGGTTCACCGGGGAGCTGTTTTTT. Translating gives CASSLGLAGFTGELFF.

The CDR3 is CASSDPHEKLFF. In nucleotides, the CDR3 is TGTGCCAGCAGTGATCCGCACGAAAAACTGTTTTTT. The rearrangement joins TRBV2 to TRBJ1-4; D call uncertain. V was shortened by 3 bases and J by 8 bases, with 7 bases between the two germline ends. The CDR3 runs 12 residues. Per germline, CDR1 SNHLY and CDR2 FYNNEI.

The V and J genes are TRBV23-1 and TRBJ2-7; weak D call: TRBD1 (6 bases). TRBV23-1 is filed as an ORF, its function uncertain. Between the trimmed V and J ends, which lost 6 bases and 4 bases, there was a span of 22 bases. CDR3 size: 16 residues. The CDR3 DNA reads as TGCGCCAGCAGCGCCCAAATCAGGGGAAGAAATTACGAGCAGTACTTC. Its translation: CASSAQIRGRNYEQYF.

In its sample, this clone was seen once. The V and J genes are TRBV7-9 and TRBJ2-7; 14 bases are a match to TRBD2. The CDR3 contains 15 residues. V was clipped by 7 bases and J by 2 bases; unmatched bases: 4. The germline V gene has CDR1 SEHNR and CDR2 FQNEAQ (reference sequence). The CDR3 is CASTPTSGRAYEQYF. The CDR3 region has the DNA TGTGCCAGCACCCCGACTAGCGGGAGGGCCTACGAGCAGTACTTC.

This clone was counted a few times. The chain uses TRBV28 and TRBJ2-1, with TRBD2 matching 10 bases. Germline V CDR1 and CDR2: MDHEN, SYDVKM. CDR3 length: 16 amino acids. Germline trimming cut 3 bases from V and 3 bases from J; bases unmatched to any gene: 5. CDR3 sequence (DNA): TGTGCCAGCAGTTTTCTAGCGGGAGACCACTACAATGAGCAGTTCTTC. Translation: CASSFLAGDHYNEQFF.

J is TRBJ1-1 and V is TRBV27, with 7 bases fitting TRBD1. Germline CDR1 reads MNHEY; CDR2 reads SMNVEV (reference sequence). The V segment lost 2 bases and the J segment 1 base; nucleotides outside the gene matches: 4. CDR3 length: 15 residues. The CDR3 region has the DNA TGTGCCAGCAGTTTAACAGGGGCAGAGAACACTGAAGCTTTCTTT. Translated, it gives CASSLTGAENTEAFF.

The chain is built from TRBV5-4 and TRBJ2-3, with 8 bases aligning to TRBD2. The CDR3 runs 17 residues. Germline values: CDR1 SGHNT, CDR2 YYREEE (reference sequence). V dropped 6 bases and J dropped 2; count of bases not matched to a gene: 14. The CDR3 region has the DNA TGTGCCAGCATCCTAGCGGGCTTCCTAAAGATCACAGATACGCAGTATTTT. Translation: CASILAGFLKITDTQYF.

This clone came up once. The chain has TRBV27 and TRBJ2-1; 8 bases agree with TRBD2. Germline V CDR1 and CDR2: MNHEY, SMNVEV (reference sequence). CDR3 size: 16 residues. J gave up 0 bases and V 2 bases, and 3 bases lay outside the gene matches. CDR3 protein: CASSLRGTSSYNEQFF. CDR3 coding DNA: TGTGCCAGCAGTTTAAGGGGGACTAGCTCCTACAATGAGCAGTTCTTC.

This chain links TRBV28 with TRBJ2-7; 11 positions match TRBD2. J was trimmed by 1 base and V by 5 bases; bases with no gene match: 10. Germline V gene sequence: CDR1 MDHEN, CDR2 SYDVKM. This CDR3 has 17 amino acids. CDR3 protein: CASSPGLAETESYEQYF. Here the CDR3 DNA reads TGTGCCAGCAGTCCGGGACTAGCGGAGACTGAGTCCTACGAGCAGTACTTC.

CDR3 sequence (DNA): TGTGCCAGCTCCCTTATGGACTATGGCTACACCTTC. Residues: CASSLMDYGYTF. The chain is built from TRBV28 and TRBJ1-2; D gene ambiguous. The germline gives CDR1 MDHEN, CDR2 SYDVKM. The CDR3 is made up of 12 amino acids. V lost 8 bases and J 3 bases, leaving 10 bases between the germline ends.

The chain links TRBV5-1 to TRBJ2-1; 13 bases are a match to TRBD2. The ends lost 4 bases at V and 4 bases at J; junction bases unmatched: 2. Germline assignment: CDR1 SGHRS and CDR2 YFSETQ. The CDR3 runs 15 residues. The CDR3 protein is CASSPGLAGYNEQFF. The CDR3 DNA reads TGCGCCAGCAGCCCGGGACTAGCGGGGTACAATGAGCAGTTCTTC.

This chain links TRBV28 with TRBJ1-2, with a weak D call TRBD1 (5 bases). CDR3 length: 15 residues. V shed 5 bases and J shed 7 bases, with 20 bases lying between them. Germline V gives CDR1 MDHEN, CDR2 SYDVKM. CDR3 loop: CASSPRLTVGVGYTF. CDR3 coding DNA: TGTGCCAGCAGTCCCAGGCTCACAGTGGGGGTTGGCTACACCTTC.

V is TRBV5-1 and J is TRBJ2-7, with D uncertain. Germline V gene sequence: CDR1 SGHRS, CDR2 YFSETQ. Trimming cost V 1 base and J 7 bases, with 18 bases left between them. The CDR3 totals 15 residues. The CDR3 sequence: CASSLNSDGSREQYF. In DNA form, the CDR3 reads TGCGCCAGCAGCTTGAATTCGGACGGTTCTAGAGAGCAGTACTTC.

The chain carries TRBV28 and TRBJ2-7; D is uncertain. This CDR3 has 15 residues. Germline CDR1 reads MDHEN; CDR2 reads SYDVKM. Trimming cost V 3 bases and J 2 bases, with 14 bases left between them. This CDR3 reads CASSFVGQNTYEQYF. The CDR3 bases are TGTGCCAGCAGTTTCGTAGGGCAAAATACCTACGAGCAGTACTTC.

V usage is TRBV18 and J usage is TRBJ1-5; the D is unclear. Germline V gene data show CDR1 as KGHSH and CDR2 as LQKENI. With 2 bases removed from V and 5 bases from J, the gap between germline ends came to 7 bases. The CDR3 sequence is 13 residues long. CDR3 protein: CASSPSGDQPQHF. The CDR3 nucleotides read TGTGCCAGCTCACCAAGCGGAGATCAGCCCCAGCATTTT. The whole variable domain, remainder taken from reference TRBV18 and TRBJ1-5, is NAGVMQNPRHLVRRRGQEARLRCSPMKGHSHVYWYRQLPEEGLKFMVYLQKENIIDESGMPKERFSAEFPKEGPSILRIQQVVRGDSAAYFCASSPSGDQPQHFGDGTRLSIL.

The CDR3 sequence is CASSYDRGSSPLHF. The CDR3 region has the DNA TGTGCCAGCAGCTACGACAGGGGATCGTCACCCCTCCACTTT. The V and J genes are TRBV28 and TRBJ1-6; 8 bases are shared with TRBD1. Germline V CDR1 and CDR2: MDHEN, SYDVKM. V lost 6 bases, J lost 10 bases, and 8 bases stayed unmatched. The CDR3 totals 14 residues.

This clone has only one observation. The J gene is TRBJ2-7, the V gene TRBV19; 7 bases map to TRBD1. V lost 6 bases and J lost 4; bases outside the gene matches: 15. Germline lookup yields CDR1 LNHDA and CDR2 SQIVND (reference sequence). The CDR3 is 16 residues long. The CDR3 nucleotides are TGTGCCAGTAGCACTAACCGCGGTGGACAGGCATACGAGCAGTACTTC. Protein product: CASSTNRGGQAYEQYF.

The chain carries TRBV6-2 or TRBV6-3 and TRBJ2-7; maybe TRBD2 (6 bases). Germline CDR1 reads MNHEY; CDR2 reads SVGEGT. Between the trimmed V and J ends, which lost 2 bases and 2 bases, there was a span of 16 bases. The CDR3 has 16 amino acids. The CDR3 bases are TGTGCCAGCAGTTACAGTTTGGGGGGAAAGGCCTACGAGCAGTACTTC. Translation gives CASSYSLGGKAYEQYF.

The CDR3 here is CASSENTGELFF. The CDR3 DNA sequence: TGCGCCAGCAGTGAGAACACCGGGGAGCTGTTTTTT. The chain recombines TRBV10-1 with TRBJ2-2; D not resolved. The CDR3 is 12 amino acids. The V end was cut by 2 bases, the J end by 2 bases, with 0 bases between. The germline CDR1 and CDR2 sequences are WNHNN and SYGVQD (reference sequence).

This chain joins TRBV3-1 (or the pseudogene TRBV3-2) and TRBJ2-5; TRBD2 is a possible D gene (5 bases). Germline V gene lookup returns CDR1 LGHDT and CDR2 YNNKEL (reference sequence). The CDR3 loop spans 14 amino acids. V was pared by 4 bases and J by 4 bases, with 13 bases between. CDR3 DNA sequence: TGTGCCAGCAGCCCTACTAGGGCGCTAGAGACCCAGTACTTC. Protein: CASSPTRALETQYF.

V is TRBV9 and J is TRBJ2-7; 9 nucleotides line up with TRBD2. The junction had 7 bases not matched to a gene; V was cut back by 2 bases and J by 7 bases. Germline values: CDR1 SGDLS, CDR2 YYNGEE. The CDR3 has 14 residues. As DNA, the CDR3 is TGTGCCAGCAGCGTCGGCGCTAGCGGGAAGGAGCAGTACTTC. Protein: CASSVGASGKEQYF.

This clone was counted a few times. The J gene is TRBJ2-1, the V gene TRBV7-3; no clear D. In germline, CDR1 is SGHTA, CDR2 FQGTGA. Trimming cost V 5 bases and J 5 bases, with 10 bases left between them. The length of the CDR3 is 13 residues. CDR3 in DNA: TGTGCCAGCAGCATCGCTGATAACAATGAGCAGTTCTTC. Amino acid sequence: CASSIADNNEQFF.

This clone was observed a handful of times. This chain's CDR3 is CASSIDGPSRTGGDQPQHF. The CDR3 nucleotides read TGTGCCAGTAGTATAGATGGCCCCTCCCGGACAGGGGGCGATCAGCCCCAGCATTTT. The V call is TRBV19, the J call TRBJ1-5; 11 positions match TRBD1. V trimming: 0 bases; J trimming: 5 bases; junction bases outside the gene matches: 12. This CDR3 has 19 amino acids. Germline V gives CDR1 LNHDA, CDR2 SQIVND (reference sequence). The complete variable domain, with remaining parts taken from reference TRBV19 and TRBJ1-5, reads DGGITQSPKYLFRKEGQNVTLSCEQNLNHDAMYWYRQDPGQGLRLIYYSQIVNDFQKGDIAEGYSVSREKKESFPLTVTSAQKNPTAFYLCASSIDGPSRTGGDQPQHFGDGTRLSIL.

The chain uses TRBV5-4 and TRBJ2-1; either TRBD1 or TRBD2 may supply D (5 bases each). CDR3 length equals 16 residues. Germline lookup yields CDR1 SGHNT and CDR2 YYREEE (reference sequence). Trimming took off 2 bases at V and 0 bases at J, with 12 bases between the two ends. The CDR3, as DNA: TGTGCCAGCAGCTTCGGGACCCCGAGCTCCTACAATGAGCAGTTCTTC. Residues: CASSFGTPSSYNEQFF.